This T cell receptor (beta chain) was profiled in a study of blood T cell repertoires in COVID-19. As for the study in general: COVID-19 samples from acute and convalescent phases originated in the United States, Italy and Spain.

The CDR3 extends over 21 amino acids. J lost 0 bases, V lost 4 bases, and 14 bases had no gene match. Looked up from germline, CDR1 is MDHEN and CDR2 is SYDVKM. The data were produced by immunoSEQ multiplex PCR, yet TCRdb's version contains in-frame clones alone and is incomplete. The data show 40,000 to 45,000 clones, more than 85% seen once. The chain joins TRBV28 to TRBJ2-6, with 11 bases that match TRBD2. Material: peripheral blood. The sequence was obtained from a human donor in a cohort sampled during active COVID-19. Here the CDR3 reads CASSSGRRGTSGHSGANVLTF. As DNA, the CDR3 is TGTGCCAGCAGTTCCGGGCGCCGAGGGACTAGCGGACACTCTGGGGCCAACGTCCTGACTTTC. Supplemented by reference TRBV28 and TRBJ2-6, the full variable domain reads DVKVTQSSRYLVKRTGEKVFLECVQDMDHENMFWYRQDPGLGLRLIYFSYDVKMKEKGDIPEGYSVSREKKERFSLILESASTNQTSMYLCASSSGRRGTSGHSGANVLTFGAGSRLTVL.